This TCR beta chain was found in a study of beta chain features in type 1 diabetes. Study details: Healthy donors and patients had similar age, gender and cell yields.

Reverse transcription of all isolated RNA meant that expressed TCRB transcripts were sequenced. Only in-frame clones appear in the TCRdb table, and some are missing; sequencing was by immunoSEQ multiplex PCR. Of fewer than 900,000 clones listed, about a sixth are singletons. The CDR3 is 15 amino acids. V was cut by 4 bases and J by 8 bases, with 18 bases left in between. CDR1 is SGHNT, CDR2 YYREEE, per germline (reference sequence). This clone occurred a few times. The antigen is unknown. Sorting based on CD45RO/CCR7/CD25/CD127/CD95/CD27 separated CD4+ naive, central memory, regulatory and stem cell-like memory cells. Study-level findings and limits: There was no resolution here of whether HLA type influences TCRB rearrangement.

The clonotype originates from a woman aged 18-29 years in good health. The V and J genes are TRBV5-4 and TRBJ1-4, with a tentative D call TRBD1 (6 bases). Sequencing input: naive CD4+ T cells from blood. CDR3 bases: TGTGCCAGCAGCCCGACGGGGGCGCGGTTGGAAAAACTGTTTTTT. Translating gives CASSPTGARLEKLFF.